The sequence of this T cell receptor (beta chain) was determined in a study of cytomegalovirus exposure and HLA in healthy donors. Trimming shortened V by 5 bases and J by 4 bases, and 9 bases separated the two germline ends. The V gene's germline CDR1 is MNHEY and CDR2 SVGAGI. The CDR3 is 12 residues long. This PCR relied on a set of 60 Vbeta primers and 13 Jbeta primers. The method was immunoSEQ multiplex PCR; TCRdb's version includes in-frame clones alone and lacks a portion of them. The sample shows under 200,000 clones, around 83% of them seen only once. V is TRBV6-5 and J is TRBJ2-7; unclear D gene. Sequenced: PBMCs. This TCR came from a man aged 50-60 years in good health and CMV-seropositive. CDR3 in amino acids: CASSPGGYEQYV. CDR3 nucleotide sequence: TGTGCCAGCAGTCCTGGCGGATACGAGCAGTACGTC.